A single sample gave rise to the 24 T cell receptor beta chains below, sequenced in a study of blood T cells in healthy people across ages. It was with a sample-barcoded 5' primer and a J-beta primer mix that a second PCR of about 7 to 12 cycles was run. TCRdb reprocessed the 5' RACE reads via MiXCR and lists one record per CDR3 protein. The table shows about 640,000 distinct CDR3 sequences, with around 54% occurring only once. The sequencing sample was made of blood. These receptors all come from a man aged 55 to 70 in good health.

This rearrangement joins TRBV10-3 to TRBJ2-7; tentative D call: TRBD1 (5 bases). The V gene's germline CDR1 is ENHRY and CDR2 SYGVKD. The V gene lost 2 bases and the J gene lost 2 bases, with 10 bases spanning the gap. The CDR3 has 14 residues. The DNA for the CDR3 is TGTGCCATCAGTGAGGCGGCCAGGGCCTACGAGCAGTACTTC. Translating it yields CAISEAARAYEQYF.

This chain connects TRBV15 to TRBJ1-2; 9 bases fit TRBD1. The germline V gene has CDR1 LNHNV and CDR2 YYDKDF (reference sequence). The J segment lost 8 bases and the V segment lost 0 bases, leaving 4 bases of the junction unmatched. This CDR3 is built from 14 residues. CDR3 DNA: TGTGCCACCAGCAGAGATAGAACAGGGGGCGGCTACACCTTC. Translation gives CATSRDRTGGGYTF.

In its sample, this clonotype was seen a few times. The genes are TRBV9 and TRBJ2-5, with D unclear. The DNA matches TRBJ2-7 better at its end, which makes the J call doubtful. Germline loops: CDR1 SGDLS, CDR2 YYNGEE. The CDR3 is made up of 15 amino acids. CDR3 residues: CASSPTHGPSYEQYF. The CDR3 region has the DNA TGTGCCAGCAGCCCGACCCACGGCCCTTCCTACGAGCAGTACTTC.

This clonotype has a handful of counts. The V call is TRBV29-1, the J call TRBJ2-4, with TRBD1 matching over 7 bases. V shed 5 bases and J 2 bases; nucleotides not matched to a gene: 9. Germline assignment: CDR1 SQVTM and CDR2 ANQGSEA. The CDR3 has 15 residues. The chain's CDR3 is CSVKRDRDSKNIQYF. The CDR3 nucleotides are TGCAGCGTTAAACGCGACAGGGATTCCAAAAACATTCAGTACTTC.

To note about this clonotype: A read error may account for a junction end that differs from germline. This chain joins TRBV24-1 and TRBJ2-5; D gene ambiguous. The CDR3 covers 15 residues. CDR1 KGHDR and CDR2 SFDVKD come from the germline V gene. CDR3 loop: CTTSDLRWGQETQYF. In DNA form, the CDR3 reads TGTACCACCAGTGATTTACGGTGGGGACAAGAGACCCAGTACTTC.

This chain uses TRBV5-1 with TRBJ2-1, with 12 bases matching TRBD1. Germline values: CDR1 SGHRS, CDR2 YFSETQ. The V gene end was trimmed by 7 bases and the J gene end by 6 bases; junction bases not matched to a gene: 11. CDR3 length: 16 residues. CDR3 residues: CASSAGGTGGINEQFF. CDR3 DNA sequence: TGCGCCAGCTCCGCCGGAGGGACAGGGGGCATCAATGAGCAGTTCTTC.

V gene TRBV6-2 or TRBV6-3 combines with J gene TRBJ2-4; D possibly corresponds to TRBD1 (6 bases). CDR3 length: 18 amino acids. Between the trimmed V and J ends, which lost 2 bases and 2 bases, there was a span of 19 bases. Germline V CDR1 and CDR2: MNHEY, SVGEGT. In DNA, the CDR3 is TGTGCCAGCAGTTACCCTATTGACAGGATGGGGACCAAAAACATTCAGTACTTC. Protein product: CASSYPIDRMGTKNIQYF.

Only a few counts were recorded for this clonotype. This sequence joins TRBV3-1 and TRBJ2-7; D possibly corresponds to TRBD1 (6 bases). The CDR3 runs to 13 residues. CDR1 is LGHDT, CDR2 YNNKEL, per germline (reference sequence). Trimming shortened V by 1 base and J by 9 bases, and 13 bases separated the two germline ends. The CDR3 protein is CASSQGTAPGQYF. As DNA, the CDR3 is TGTGCCAGCAGCCAAGGGACAGCACCGGGGCAGTACTTC.

This clonotype was seen a few times. The genes are TRBV20-1 and TRBJ2-6, with D possibly TRBD1 on 6 matching bases. From germline, CDR1 is DFQATT and CDR2 SNEGSKA (reference sequence). V was pared by 5 bases and J by 4 bases, with 6 bases between. The CDR3 loop spans 12 amino acids. In nucleotides, the CDR3 is TGCAGTGCTGGGACAGGGGCCAACGTCCTGACTTTC. Its protein is CSAGTGANVLTF.

The CDR3 nucleotides are TGTGCCAGCAGCTTACTCGACAGGGAACGGCAGTACTTC. It encodes CASSLLDRERQYF. This chain joins TRBV11-2 and TRBJ2-4; 7 bases map to TRBD1. CDR3 length: 13 amino acids. Germline V gene sequence: CDR1 SGHAT, CDR2 FQNNGV. V shed 2 bases and J 13 bases; nucleotides not matched to a gene: 8. Looking up the rest from reference TRBV11-2 and TRBJ2-4 gives the full variable domain: EAGVAQSPRYKIIEKRQSVAFWCNPISGHATLYWYQQILGQGPKLLIQFQNNGVVDDSQLPKDRFSAERLKGVDSTLKIQPAKLEDSAVYLCASSLLDRERQYFGAGTRLSVL.

The V gene is TRBV7-2, the J gene TRBJ1-4, with D uncertain. The CDR3 runs 15 residues. The V end lost 5 bases, the J end lost 0 bases, and 10 bases lay between the germline ends. Germline lookup yields CDR1 SGHTA and CDR2 FQGNSA. The CDR3 DNA sequence: TGTGCCAGCAGCGCTCCCCACGCAACTAATGAAAAACTGTTTTTT. Amino acids: CASSAPHATNEKLFF. The whole variable domain, filled in from reference TRBV7-2 and TRBJ1-4, reads GAGVSQSPSNKVTEKGKDVELRCDPISGHTALYWYRQSLGQGLEFLIYFQGNSAPDKSGLPSDRFSAERTGGSVSTLTIQRTQQEDSAVYLCASSAPHATNEKLFFGSGTQLSVL.

This clonotype was picked up a small number of times. The chain links TRBV7-2 to TRBJ1-6, with 8 bases that match TRBD1. The germline V gene encodes CDR1 SGHTA and CDR2 FQGNSA. The CDR3 length is 14 residues. With V trimmed by 4 bases and J by 14 bases, 10 bases remained unmatched. The CDR3 protein is CASSSDRGREALHF. CDR3 in DNA: TGTGCCAGCAGCTCAGACAGGGGCCGGGAGGCCCTCCACTTT. Full variable domain (rest looked up from reference TRBV7-2 and TRBJ1-6): GAGVSQSPSNKVTEKGKDVELRCDPISGHTALYWYRQSLGQGLEFLIYFQGNSAPDKSGLPSDRFSAERTGGSVSTLTIQRTQQEDSAVYLCASSSDRGREALHFGNGTRLTVT.

The chain has TRBV6-5 and TRBJ1-6, with a possible D match to TRBD1 (6 bases). The germline gives CDR1 MNHEY, CDR2 SVGAGI. Trimming cost V 5 bases and J 16 bases, with 12 bases left between them. The CDR3 totals 11 residues. The CDR3 here is CASSNRDILHF. CDR3 bases: TGTGCCAGCAGTAACCGGGACATACTCCACTTT.

V gene TRBV5-1 combines with J gene TRBJ2-7; 7 bases are a match to TRBD2. V lost 4 bases and J lost 6; bases outside the gene matches: 7. The CDR3 is 13 amino acids. Germline V gene lookup returns CDR1 SGHRS and CDR2 YFSETQ. In DNA form, the CDR3 reads TGCGCCAGCAGCCCCGGGGGGAGGGGCGAGCAGTACTTC. Amino acid sequence: CASSPGGRGEQYF.

This clonotype was detected only once. CDR3 sequence (DNA): TGTGCCAGCTCACCACCGACAGGTTACAATGAGCAGTTCTTC. It translates to CASSPPTGYNEQFF. The chain combines TRBV18 with TRBJ2-1; D is possibly TRBD1 (6 bases). V lost 0 bases to trimming and J lost 4 bases, with 7 bases between them. Per germline, CDR1 KGHSH and CDR2 LQKENI. The length of the CDR3 is 14 residues.

The V and J genes are TRBV27 and TRBJ2-5; either TRBD1 or TRBD2 may fit D (5 bases each). V lost 6 bases to trimming and J lost 2 bases, with 19 bases between them. CDR1 is MNHEY and CDR2 is SMNVEV in the germline V gene (reference sequence). This CDR3 region has 16 residues. CDR3 in amino acids: CASRVGNRDAQETQYF. CDR3 DNA: TGTGCCAGCAGAGTCGGGAACCGGGACGCACAAGAGACCCAGTACTTC.

The chain couples TRBV5-1 to TRBJ2-1; D is undetermined. The ends were cut back, 0 bases at V and 5 bases at J, with 12 bases in the middle. This CDR3 contains 15 residues. Germline V gives CDR1 SGHRS, CDR2 YFSETQ. The CDR3 loop is CASSLASGQNNEQFF. DNA for the CDR3: TGCGCCAGCAGCTTGGCTAGTGGGCAGAACAATGAGCAGTTCTTC.

V and J are TRBV6-5 and TRBJ1-1; D call uncertain. Trimming shortened V by 2 bases and J by 2 bases, and 6 bases separated the two germline ends. Per germline, CDR1 MNHEY and CDR2 SVGAGI. The CDR3 is 13 amino acids. This CDR3 is CASSYTRNTEAFF. DNA of the CDR3: TGTGCCAGCAGTTACACAAGAAACACTGAAGCTTTCTTT.

This chain links TRBV18 with TRBJ1-4; D is uncertain. The germline V gene has CDR1 KGHSH and CDR2 LQKENI. The CDR3 runs 15 residues. The V gene lost 5 bases and the J gene lost 0 bases, with 10 bases spanning the gap. CDR3 DNA: TGTGCCAGCTCAAACCCTCAGACAACTAATGAAAAACTGTTTTTT. Translated: CASSNPQTTNEKLFF. Drawing the rest from reference TRBV18 and TRBJ1-4, the complete variable domain is NAGVMQNPRHLVRRRGQEARLRCSPMKGHSHVYWYRQLPEEGLKFMVYLQKENIIDESGMPKERFSAEFPKEGPSILRIQQVVRGDSAAYFCASSNPQTTNEKLFFGSGTQLSVL.

The CDR3 coding sequence is TGTGCCAGCTCACCTGAGAGGGGTTGGGAAAAACTGTTTTTT. Translation gives CASSPERGWEKLFF. The chain uses TRBV18 and TRBJ1-4; D might be TRBD1 (5 bases). The CDR3 has 14 residues. Between the trimmed V and J ends, which lost 3 bases and 8 bases, there was a span of 13 bases. The germline V gene encodes CDR1 KGHSH and CDR2 LQKENI.

J is TRBJ1-5 and V is TRBV5-1, with 8 positions matching TRBD1. This CDR3 has 14 amino acids. Trimming cost V 4 bases and J 7 bases; bases outside gene matches: 7. Germline V CDR1 and CDR2: SGHRS, YFSETQ. CDR3 DNA: TGCGCCAGCAGCGTGGGGACAGGAGAGCAGCCCCAGCATTTT. Translated, it gives CASSVGTGEQPQHF.

The gene calls are TRBV6-1 and TRBJ1-6, with D maybe TRBD1 (6 bases). The CDR3 spans 16 residues. Germline CDR1 is MNHNS and CDR2 is SASEGT. Trimming left V 7 bases short and J 0 bases short, with 13 bases between. Here the CDR3 reads CASTRGSPSYNSPLHF. The DNA for the CDR3 is TGTGCCAGCACCAGGGGTTCCCCCTCCTATAATTCACCCCTCCACTTT.

The chain couples TRBV11-2 to TRBJ2-5; D is undetermined. Germline V gene sequence: CDR1 SGHAT, CDR2 FQNNGV. The germline V and J ends were trimmed by 5 bases and 2 bases, with 9 bases remaining between them. The CDR3 runs to 13 residues. CDR3 nucleotides: TGTGCCAGCAGCCCGGTAAGGCAAGAGACCCAGTACTTC. This sequence encodes CASSPVRQETQYF. The full variable domain, rest sourced from reference TRBV11-2 and TRBJ2-5, is EAGVAQSPRYKIIEKRQSVAFWCNPISGHATLYWYQQILGQGPKLLIQFQNNGVVDDSQLPKDRFSAERLKGVDSTLKIQPAKLEDSAVYLCASSPVRQETQYFGPGTRLLVL.

The chain combines TRBV6-6 with TRBJ2-5; 8 bases match TRBD1. The J call may be in error: the DNA end matches TRBJ2-7 better. Germline CDR1 is MNHNY and CDR2 is SVGAGI (reference sequence). The CDR3 runs to 14 residues. This CDR3 reads CASSFETGGYEQYF. In DNA, the CDR3 is TGTGCCAGCAGTTTCGAAACAGGGGGCTACGAGCAGTACTTC.